This paragraph covers one T cell receptor (beta chain) sequence. At the DNA level, this CDR3 is encoded by other sequences in the same sample as well. The data originate from a study of blood T cell repertoires in COVID-19. Study-level information: PBMCs, B-cell-depleted T cells, or T cells were the source of the cDNA or gDNA that made up the material.

Repertoires were generated with immunoSEQ multiplex PCR, while TCRdb's copy carries only in-frame clones and drops some. The top ten clones hold around a tenth of a sample with roughly 200,000 clones, approximately 80% of them seen once. Living in under 30 US areas, the participants were between 18 and 89 years of age. This TCR derives from a man aged 40-50 years who had recovered from COVID-19. The sequenced sample consisted of PBMCs or T cells enriched from blood (not recorded which).

CDR3 bases: TGTGCCAGCAGCGTCGGGGGGTCTGGGGCCAACGTCCTGACTTTC. Amino acid sequence: CASSVGGSGANVLTF. The chain is built from TRBV9 and TRBJ2-6; 7 bases match TRBD2. This CDR3 is built from 15 residues. V lost 2 bases, J lost 1 base, and 0 bases stayed unmatched. The germline V gene encodes CDR1 SGDLS and CDR2 YYNGEE.